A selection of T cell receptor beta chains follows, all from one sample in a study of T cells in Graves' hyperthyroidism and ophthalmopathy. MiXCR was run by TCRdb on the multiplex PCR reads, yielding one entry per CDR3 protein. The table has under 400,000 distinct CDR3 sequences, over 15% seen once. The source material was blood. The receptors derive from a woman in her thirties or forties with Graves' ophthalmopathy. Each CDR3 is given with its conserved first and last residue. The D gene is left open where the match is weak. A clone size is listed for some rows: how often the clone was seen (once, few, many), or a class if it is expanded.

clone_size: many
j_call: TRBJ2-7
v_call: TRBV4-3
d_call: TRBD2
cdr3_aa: CASSQVPSGSDEQYF
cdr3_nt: TGCGCCAGCAGCCAAGTCCCTAGCGGGAGCGACGAGCAGTACTTC

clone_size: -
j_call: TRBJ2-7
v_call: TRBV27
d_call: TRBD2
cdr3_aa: CASSSLKAGVNEQYF
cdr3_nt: TGTGCCAGCAGTTCCTTAAAAGCGGGAGTTAACGAGCAGTACTTC

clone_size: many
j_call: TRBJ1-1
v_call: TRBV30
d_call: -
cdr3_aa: CAWSPPERRLNTEAFF
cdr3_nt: TGTGCCTGGAGTCCACCCGAAAGGAGGCTGAACACTGAAGCTTTCTTT

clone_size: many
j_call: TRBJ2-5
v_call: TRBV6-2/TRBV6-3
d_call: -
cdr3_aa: CASSYSGATETQYF
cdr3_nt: TGTGCCAGCAGTTACTCGGGGGCTACAGAGACCCAGTACTTC

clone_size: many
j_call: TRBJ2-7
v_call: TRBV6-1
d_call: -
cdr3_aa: CASSEWEQYF
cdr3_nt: TGTGCCAGCAGTGAGTGGGAGCAGTACTTC

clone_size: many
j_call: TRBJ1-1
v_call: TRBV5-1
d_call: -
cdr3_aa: CASSLATLNTEAFF
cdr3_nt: TGCGCCAGCAGCTTGGCTACGTTGAACACTGAAGCTTTCTTT

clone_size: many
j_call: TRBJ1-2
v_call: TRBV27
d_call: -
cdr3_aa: CATRTSAGGYTF
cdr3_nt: TGTGCCACCCGAACATCCGCGGGTGGCTACACCTTC

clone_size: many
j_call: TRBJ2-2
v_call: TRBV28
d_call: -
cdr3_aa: CASSLIQENTGELFF
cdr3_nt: TGTGCCAGCAGTTTAATTCAGGAAAACACCGGGGAGCTGTTTTTT

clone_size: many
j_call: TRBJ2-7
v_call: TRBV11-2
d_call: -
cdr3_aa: CASSLVQGSGYEQYF
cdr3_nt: TGTGCCAGCAGCTTAGTACAGGGCTCGGGGTACGAGCAGTACTTC

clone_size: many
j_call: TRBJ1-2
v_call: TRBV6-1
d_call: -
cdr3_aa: CASSPTYGGGDYTF
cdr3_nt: TGTGCCAGCAGCCCTACGTATGGGGGCGGCGACTACACCTTC

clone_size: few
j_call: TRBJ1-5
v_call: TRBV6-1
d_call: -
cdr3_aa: CASVDRPQPQRF
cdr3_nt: TGTGCCAGCGTCGACAGGCCCCAGCCCCAGCGTTTT

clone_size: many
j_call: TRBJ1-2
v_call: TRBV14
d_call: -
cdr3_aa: CASSQEIATYGYTF
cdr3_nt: TGTGCCAGCAGCCAAGAGATCGCGACTTATGGCTACACCTTC

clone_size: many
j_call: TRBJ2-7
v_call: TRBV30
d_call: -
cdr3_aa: CAWSVGGGSYEQYF
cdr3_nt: TGTGCCTGGAGTGTAGGAGGGGGGTCCTACGAGCAGTACTTC

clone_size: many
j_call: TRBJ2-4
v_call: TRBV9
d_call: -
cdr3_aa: CASSRPSEEDIQYF
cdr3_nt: TGTGCCAGCAGCCGCCCCAGCGAGGAGGACATTCAGTACTTC

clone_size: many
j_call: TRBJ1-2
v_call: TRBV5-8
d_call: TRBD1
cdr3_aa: CASSGWTGVYGYTF
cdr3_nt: TGTGCCAGCAGCGGATGGACAGGGGTTTATGGCTACACCTTC

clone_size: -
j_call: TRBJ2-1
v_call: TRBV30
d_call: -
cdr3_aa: CAWSDYNEQFF
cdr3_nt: TGTGCCTGGAGTGACTACAATGAGCAGTTCTTC

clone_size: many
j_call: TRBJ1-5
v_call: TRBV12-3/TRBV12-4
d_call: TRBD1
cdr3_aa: CASRPTGVQPQHF
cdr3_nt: TGTGCCAGCAGGCCGACAGGGGTTCAGCCCCAGCATTTT

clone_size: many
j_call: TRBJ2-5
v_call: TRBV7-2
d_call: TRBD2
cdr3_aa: CASSLRLAGETQYF
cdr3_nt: TGTGCCAGCAGCTTAAGGCTAGCGGGAGAGACCCAGTACTTC